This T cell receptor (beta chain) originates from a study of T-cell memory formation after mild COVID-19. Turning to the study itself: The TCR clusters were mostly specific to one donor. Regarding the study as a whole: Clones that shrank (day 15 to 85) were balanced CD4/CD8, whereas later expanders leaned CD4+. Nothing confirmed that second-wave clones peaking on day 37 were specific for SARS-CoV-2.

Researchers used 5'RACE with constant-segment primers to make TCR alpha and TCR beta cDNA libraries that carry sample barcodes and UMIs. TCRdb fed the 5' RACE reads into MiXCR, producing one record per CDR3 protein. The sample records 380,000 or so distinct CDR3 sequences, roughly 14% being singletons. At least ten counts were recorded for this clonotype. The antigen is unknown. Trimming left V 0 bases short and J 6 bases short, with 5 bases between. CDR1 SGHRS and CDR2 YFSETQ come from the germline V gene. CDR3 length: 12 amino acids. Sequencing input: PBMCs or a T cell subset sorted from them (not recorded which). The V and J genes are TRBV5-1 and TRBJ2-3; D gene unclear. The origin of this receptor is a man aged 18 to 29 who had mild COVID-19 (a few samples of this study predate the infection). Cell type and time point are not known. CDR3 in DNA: TGCGCCAGCAGCTTGGAGGTCGATACGCAGTATTTT. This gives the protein CASSLEVDTQYF. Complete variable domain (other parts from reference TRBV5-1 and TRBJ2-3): KAGVTQTPRYLIKTRGQQVTLSCSPISGHRSVSWYQQTPGQGLQFLFEYFSETQRNKGNFPGRFSGRQFSNSRSEMNVSTLELGDSALYLCASSLEVDTQYFGPGTRLTVL.